This T cell receptor beta chain was captured by sequencing in a study of control samples from healthy donors and cancer patients. The table came from immunoSEQ multiplex PCR; TCRdb's copy has only in-frame clones and leaves some out. Of around 120,000 clones in the sample, 93% were seen once. The CDR3 is 17 residues long. From germline, CDR1 is SNHLY and CDR2 FYNNEI. V shed 7 bases and J 1 base; nucleotides not matched to a gene: 10. This receptor was identified in a man under 40 in good health. The sequencing input was blood. V usage is TRBV2 and J usage is TRBJ1-1; 12 bases fit TRBD1. CDR3 nucleotide sequence: TGTGCCAGCATTCCGGGACAGGGGGCTTGGGGGAACACTGAAGCTTTCTTT. It encodes CASIPGQGAWGNTEAFF.